This T cell receptor beta chain was sequenced for a study of identical twins. The CDR3 is made up of 15 amino acids. With V trimmed by 6 bases and J by 3 bases, 4 bases remained unmatched. Many counts were recorded for this clonotype. Unique molecular identifiers were in the cDNA, with template-switch universal primer binding. TCRdb redid the calling of the 5' RACE reads with MiXCR, one entry per CDR3 protein. The data hold about 520,000 distinct CDR3 sequences, with roughly a fifth observed a single time. The data were also submitted as part of a second study, on T cells expressing NK-cell markers.

The chain recombines TRBV12-3 or TRBV12-4 with TRBJ2-1; 11 bases are a match to TRBD2. This clonotype originated in a woman between 18 and 29 years old in good health. The sequencing input was CD4+ T cells sorted from blood. The CDR3 loop is CASRLLAGDYNEQFF. CDR3 in DNA: TGTGCCAGCAGGCTACTAGCGGGGGACTACAATGAGCAGTTCTTC.